Below, one TCR beta chain is given with its context. Its antigen is as yet unknown. The sample comes from a study of T cell responses to AZD1222 COVID-19 vaccine. Overall study context: Second-dose intervals of approximately 4 or approximately 12 weeks were pooled.

V was shortened by 5 bases and J by 8 bases, with 15 bases between the two germline ends. The CDR3 covers 13 residues. The germline CDR1 and CDR2 sequences are SGHTA and FQGNSA. Study-wide points: Spike regions recognized by vaccine-associated CD4 TCRs spanned the protein, led by 160-218 and 743-854. Repertoire sampling was restricted to post-peak T cell response timepoints.

Only in-frame clones appear in the TCRdb table, and some are missing; sequencing was by immunoSEQ multiplex PCR. The sample records about 120,000 clones, approximately 93% being singletons. The chain is built from TRBV7-2 and TRBJ1-2; D ambiguous. The sequenced sample was peripheral blood, obtained on day 0 of AZD1222 vaccination. This receptor was identified in an adult in good health. CDR3 loop: CASSPDLSRGYTF. DNA for the CDR3: TGTGCCAGCAGCCCGGACTTAAGCAGGGGCTACACCTTC.